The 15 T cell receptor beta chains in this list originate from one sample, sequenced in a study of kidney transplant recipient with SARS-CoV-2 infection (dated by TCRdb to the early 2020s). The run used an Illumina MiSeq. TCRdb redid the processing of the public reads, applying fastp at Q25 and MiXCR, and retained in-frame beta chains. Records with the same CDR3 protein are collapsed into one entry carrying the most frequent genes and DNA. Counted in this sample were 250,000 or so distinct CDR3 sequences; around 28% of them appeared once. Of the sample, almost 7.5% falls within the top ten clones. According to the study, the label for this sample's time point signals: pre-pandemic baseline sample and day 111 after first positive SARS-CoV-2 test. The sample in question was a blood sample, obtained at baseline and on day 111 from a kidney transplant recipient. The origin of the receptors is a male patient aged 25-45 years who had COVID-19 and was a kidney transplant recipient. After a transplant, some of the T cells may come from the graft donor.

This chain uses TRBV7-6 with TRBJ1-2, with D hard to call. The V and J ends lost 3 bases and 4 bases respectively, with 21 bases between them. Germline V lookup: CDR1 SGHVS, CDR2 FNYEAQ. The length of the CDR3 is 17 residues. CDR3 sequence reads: CASSLNPESRKTYGYTF. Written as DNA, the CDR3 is TGTGCCAGCAGCTTGAATCCTGAATCTCGAAAGACCTATGGCTACACCTTC.

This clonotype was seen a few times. The CDR3 sequence: CASRPTMTPRKTYGYTF. The DNA for the CDR3 is TGTGCAAGTCGCCCTACCATGACTCCACGAAAGACCTATGGCTACACCTTC. This chain links TRBV12-2 with TRBJ1-2. TRBV12-2 counts as a pseudogene. This CDR3 has 17 amino acids.

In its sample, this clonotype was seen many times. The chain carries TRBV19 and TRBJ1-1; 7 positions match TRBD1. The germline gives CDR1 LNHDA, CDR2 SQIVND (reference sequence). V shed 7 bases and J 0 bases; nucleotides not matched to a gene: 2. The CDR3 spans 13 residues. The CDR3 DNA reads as TGTGCCAGTATGGGACAGATGAACACTGAAGCTTTCTTT. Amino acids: CASMGQMNTEAFF.

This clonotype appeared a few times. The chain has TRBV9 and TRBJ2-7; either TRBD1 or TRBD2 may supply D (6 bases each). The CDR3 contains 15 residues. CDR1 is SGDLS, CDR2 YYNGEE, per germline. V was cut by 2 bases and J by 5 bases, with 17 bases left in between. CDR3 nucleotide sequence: TGTGCCAGCAGCGTGGGGCTAACGGGGGCACACGAGCAGTACTTC. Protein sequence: CASSVGLTGAHEQYF.

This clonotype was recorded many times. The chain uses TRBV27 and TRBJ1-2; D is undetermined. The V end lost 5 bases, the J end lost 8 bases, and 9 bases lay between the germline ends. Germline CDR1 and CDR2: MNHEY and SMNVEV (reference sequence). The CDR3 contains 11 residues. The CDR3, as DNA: TGTGCCAGCAGTCCCTCTAGGGGCTACACCTTC. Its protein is CASSPSRGYTF.

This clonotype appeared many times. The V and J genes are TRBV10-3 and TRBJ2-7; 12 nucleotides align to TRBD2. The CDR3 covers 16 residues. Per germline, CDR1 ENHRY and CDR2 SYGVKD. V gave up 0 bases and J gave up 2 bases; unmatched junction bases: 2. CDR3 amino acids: CAISESRLAGAYEQYF. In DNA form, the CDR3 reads TGTGCCATCAGTGAGTCCCGACTAGCGGGGGCCTACGAGCAGTACTTC.

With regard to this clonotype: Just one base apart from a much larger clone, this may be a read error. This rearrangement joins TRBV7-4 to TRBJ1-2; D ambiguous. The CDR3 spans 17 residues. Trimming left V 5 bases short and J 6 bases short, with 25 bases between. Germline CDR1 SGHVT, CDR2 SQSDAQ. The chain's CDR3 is CASSTAISARKTHGYTF. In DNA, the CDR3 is TGTGCCAGCAGCACCGCCATTTCAGCTCGAAAGACCCATGGCTACACCTTC.

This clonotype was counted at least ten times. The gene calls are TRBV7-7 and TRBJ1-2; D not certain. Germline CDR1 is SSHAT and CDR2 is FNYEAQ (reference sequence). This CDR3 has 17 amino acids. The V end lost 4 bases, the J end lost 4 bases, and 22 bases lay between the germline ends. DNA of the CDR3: TGTGCCAGCAGCTCCGTGCGTAAGTGCCGAAAGACCTATGGCTACACCTTC. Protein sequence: CASSSVRKCRKTYGYTF.

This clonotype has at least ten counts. CDR3 in DNA: TGCGCCAGCAGCCAAGACTTGGGGACGGTTGAAGCTTTCTTT. This translates into CASSQDLGTVEAFF. The V call is TRBV4-1, the J call TRBJ1-1, with D possibly TRBD1 on 5 matching bases. V lost 0 bases to trimming and J lost 7 bases, with 12 bases between them. This CDR3 is built from 14 residues. The germline V gene encodes CDR1 MGHRA and CDR2 YSYEKL.

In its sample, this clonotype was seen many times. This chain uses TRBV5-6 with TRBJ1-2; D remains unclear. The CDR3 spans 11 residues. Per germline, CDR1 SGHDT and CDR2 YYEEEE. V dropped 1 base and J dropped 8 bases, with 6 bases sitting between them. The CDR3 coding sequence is TGTGCCAGCAGCTTGTTGTTCGGCTACACCTTC. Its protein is CASSLLFGYTF. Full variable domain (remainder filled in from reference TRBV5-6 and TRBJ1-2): DAGVTQSPTHLIKTRGQQVTLRCSPKSGHDTVSWYQQALGQGPQFIFQYYEEEERQRGNFPDRFSGHQFPNYSSELNVNALLLGDSALYLCASSLLFGYTFGSGTRLTVV.

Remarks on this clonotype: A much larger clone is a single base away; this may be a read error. The CDR3 bases are TGCGCCAGCAGCTCTCCGCCGACAGTCTATGGCTGCACCTTC. This translates into CASSSPPTVYGCTF. This chain joins TRBV5-1 and TRBJ1-2; D perhaps matches TRBD1 (5 bases). Per the germline V gene, CDR1 is SGHRS and CDR2 is YFSETQ. The CDR3 is made up of 14 amino acids.

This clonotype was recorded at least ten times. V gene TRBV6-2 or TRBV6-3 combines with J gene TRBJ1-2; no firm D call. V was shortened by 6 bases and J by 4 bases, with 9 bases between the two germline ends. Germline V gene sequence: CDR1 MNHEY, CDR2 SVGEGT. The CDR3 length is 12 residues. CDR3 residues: CASSAGGYGYTF. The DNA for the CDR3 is TGTGCCAGCAGCGCCGGTGGCTATGGCTACACCTTC.

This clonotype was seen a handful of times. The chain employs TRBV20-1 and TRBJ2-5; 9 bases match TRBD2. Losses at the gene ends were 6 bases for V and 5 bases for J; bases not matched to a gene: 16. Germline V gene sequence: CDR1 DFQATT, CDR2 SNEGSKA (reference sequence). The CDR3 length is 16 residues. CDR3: CSASPFAGGSRETQYF. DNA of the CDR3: TGCAGTGCCAGCCCATTTGCGGGAGGGTCCAGGGAGACCCAGTACTTC.

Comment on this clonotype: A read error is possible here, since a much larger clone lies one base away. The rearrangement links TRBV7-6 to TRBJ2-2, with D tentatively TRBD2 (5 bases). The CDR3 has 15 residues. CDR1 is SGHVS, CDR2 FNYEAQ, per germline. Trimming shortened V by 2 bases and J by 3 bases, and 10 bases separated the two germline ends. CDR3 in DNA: TGTGCCAGCAGCTTATTAGTAGCGTACACCGGGGAGCTGTTTTTT. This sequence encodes CASSLLVAYTGELFF. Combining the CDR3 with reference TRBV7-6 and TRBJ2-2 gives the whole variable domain GAGVSQSPRYKVTKRGQDVALRCDPISGHVSLYWYRQALGQGPEFLTYFNYEAQQDKSGLPNDRFSAERPEGSISTLTIQRTEQRDSAMYRCASSLLVAYTGELFFGEGSRLTVL.

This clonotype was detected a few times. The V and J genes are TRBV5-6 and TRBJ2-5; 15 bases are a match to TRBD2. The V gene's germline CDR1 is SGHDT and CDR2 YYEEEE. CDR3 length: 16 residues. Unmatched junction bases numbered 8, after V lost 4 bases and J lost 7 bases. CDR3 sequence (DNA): TGTGCCAGCAGCCCCGGACTAGCGGGAGGGCGGGGGACCCAGTACTTC. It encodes CASSPGLAGGRGTQYF.